This T cell receptor beta chain originates from a study of T cell repertoires in cytomegalovirus infection. Study background: The public TCR beta signatures pointed to both CMV infection and matching HLA type. Study results and limitations: What dominated the ex vivo response were HLA-C-restricted CMV-specific TCR beta clonotypes. Frequencies of public TCR beta families were cumulated, and this identified carriers of CMV plus the relevant HLA.

TCRdb recomputed calls from the reads with MiXCR, one row per CDR3 protein. Here the sample spans approximately 150,000 distinct CDR3 sequences, under 20% being singletons. Worth noting for this clonotype: What it binds is unknown.

This TCR was recovered from a human donor in good health (CMV status not recorded). Some clones in this sample may be carry-over from other donors' samples. Sequencing was performed on CD8+ T cells from PBMCs.

The CDR3 DNA is TGTGCCAGCATTATGGGTTTAGCGAACACCGGGGAGCTGTTTTTT. It encodes CASIMGLANTGELFF. This sequence joins TRBV2 and TRBJ2-2; no clear D. There are 15 residues in the CDR3. Germline assignment: CDR1 SNHLY and CDR2 FYNNEI. V lost 7 bases to trimming and J lost 0 bases, with 12 bases between them.